This T cell receptor (beta chain) was observed in a study of blood T cell repertoires in COVID-19 (dated by TCRdb to about 2020). With respect to the entire study: Collaborator samples came from the United States, Italy and Spain and covered acute and convalescent phases of COVID-19. The material from the prospective study consisted of cDNA or gDNA derived from T cells, B-cell-depleted T cells, or PBMCs. Subjects who had been exposed to COVID-19, were actively infected with it, or had recovered from it provided the deeply sampled blood TCRbeta repertoires that made up the dataset. The repertoires were released in a freely available public database intended as a resource for research on the immune response to SARS-CoV-2. Samples were obtained from the ongoing ImmuneRACE study (first 160 participants) and from over a thousand subjects provided by 6 global collaborators. A de-identified subject ID, COVID-19 status, age in years and sex were almost always included in the sample metadata. Where available, HLA class I and class II types were taken from metadata supplied by the sample provider and were not determined by assay-based typing. General study outcomes and caveats: The amount of clinical and demographic metadata varied by source and participant and was provided uncurated.

The CDR3, cysteine through phenylalanine, is 13 amino acids long. Of the read, only the CDR3 DNA is kept; its 39 bases are in frame from base 1. CDR1 is given as SNHLY and CDR2 as FYNNEI, both from the germline V gene. V sheds 2 bases and J sheds 4 bases, leaving 8 bases between their ends. TCRbeta CDR3 regions were amplified from genomic DNA by means of the immunoSEQ Assay, a bias-controlled multiplex PCR. As for how the authors treated the data: Nucleated cell counts per sample were estimated from amplification of reference gene primers within the assay. Sequence reads were collapsed and filtered to measure the absolute abundance of every unique TCRbeta CDR3 rearrangement. For each sample, productive Simpson clonality was calculated as the square root of Simpson's diversity index over productive rearrangements. TCRdb's version of the immuneACCESS table is confined to in-frame rearrangements and falls short of the full clone set. An unresolved V gene accounts for under half of the shortfall where checked; the remainder is of unknown origin. The V and J calls and the clone size are those of that table, but D and trimming were determined from the DNA. The sample includes around 130,000 clones, with about nine tenths observed a single time. The leading ten clones occupy around 4% of the sample.

Whole blood was collected in K2EDTA tubes by collaborating institutions according to the institutions' own protocols. For TCRbeta analysis, collaborator samples were shipped as frozen whole blood, as isolated PBMCs, or as DNA extracted from either sample type. As for this clone: Its antigen has not been determined. Qualities for individual bases were not recorded, and no much larger clone is one base off.

The TCR originated in a man aged 35-49 years with acute or convalescent COVID-19. The rearranged chain carries TRBV2 and TRBJ1-1; the D gene is perhaps TRBD1, from 5 matching bases. The sample consisted of peripheral blood. The CDR3 protein: CASSERGPTEAFF. The DNA reads as follows: TGTGCCAGCAGTGAAAGGGGCCCCACTGAAGCTTTCTTT.